This T cell receptor beta chain was identified during a study of T cell responses to AZD1222 COVID-19 vaccine (dated by TCRdb to the early 2020s). About the study as a whole: AZD1222 recipients with second doses at about 4 weeks or about 12 weeks were pooled, because spike-specific TCR depth and breadth did not differ between schedules. A total of 233 trial participants underwent TCR sequencing, of whom some 210 received two doses of AZD1222 and some 25 received two doses of the MenACWY control vaccine. Trial participants were enrolled by age into subgroups of 18-55, 56-69 and 70-plus years, and about 150, 27 and 61 TCR-sequenced participants, respectively, were included in these subgroups. The paper as a whole reports these results and caveats: Reportedly, close to half of the unique spike-specific TCRs recognized epitopes lying outside the regions that are mutated in the B.1.351 and B.1.1.7 variants. Vaccine-associated CD4 TCRs spanned the whole spike protein, with dominant responses in regions 160-218 and 743-854. Spike-specific TCR breadth and depth rose significantly after two AZD1222 doses compared with day 0 and with MenACWY recipients. Because no day 14 peak-response samples were available, the repertoires could be characterized only after the peak T cell response. Most participants were white British and females outnumbered males, and the authors suggested that clonal diversity may have been underestimated. Only a handful of AZD1222 recipients were SARS-CoV-2 seropositive at baseline, limiting conclusions about previously exposed vaccinees. The 56-69-year group was small, and its depth increase did not reach significance, likely because of low power.

The CDR3 holds 18 amino acids from the cysteine to the phenylalanine. Kept here is only the CDR3 DNA, which spans 54 bases and is read in frame from base 1. Trimming removed 0 bases from V and 4 bases from J, leaving 18 bases between the germline ends. As encoded in the germline V gene, CDR1 is SGHNT while CDR2 is YENEEA. Of note for this clone: The target of this receptor is not known. The input lacks base qualities; no much larger clone sits a single base away.

The CDR3 regions of human TCRbeta chains were analyzed by immunosequencing. The paper's data handling went like this. TCRs in the repertoires were compared against a reference library of SARS-CoV-2-specific TCRs that had been generated with the MIRA antigen-specificity platform. Breadth meant the fraction of unique TCRs that were SARS-CoV-2-associated, whereas depth meant the fraction of total T cells that were SARS-CoV-2-associated. Using the MIRA data, each spike-specific TCR was mapped to the spike region that the TCR reacts to and placed in a CD4 or CD8 class. Log10-transformed breadth and depth values were compared by one-way ANOVA with Sidak's multiple comparisons tests. The clones in this table, taken by TCRdb from immuneACCESS, are in-frame only. Not every clone is retained; where verified, under half of the shortfall comes from an unresolved V gene, and the cause of the rest is unknown. From that table come the V and J calls and clone size; the DNA was used to work out D and trimming. The sample profile shows some 120,000 clones; about nine tenths of them were found once. Jointly, the top ten make up more than 6% of the sample.

Per the publication, the time point label means: baseline before first vaccination. Vaccinee samples came from UK trials COV001 and COV002, including a single-blind randomized controlled phase 2/3 trial of AZD1222 (ChAdOx1 nCoV-19) in healthy adults. For TCRbeta chain sequencing, PBMC samples from trial participants were taken at day 0 and at day 28 after the second dose. This specimen consisted of peripheral blood, obtained on day 0 of AZD1222 vaccination. The receptor was derived from an adult in good health. The receptor chain draws on TRBV11-3 and TRBJ2-2; TRBD2 could be the D gene, as 7 bases match. The CDR3 sequence is CASSLDQGGTTTTGELFF. The DNA sequence follows: TGTGCCAGCAGCTTAGATCAGGGAGGGACAACGACCACCGGGGAGCTGTTTTTT.